This T cell receptor (beta chain) comes out of a study of blood T cell repertoires in COVID-19. Clones were sequenced by immunoSEQ multiplex PCR, and TCRdb holds only the in-frame ones, with some missing. This sample has about 140,000 clones, with more than 75% found just once. Germline V lookup: CDR1 SGHVS, CDR2 FQNEAQ. This CDR3 is built from 13 residues. V lost 5 bases and J lost 4, with 9 bases in between. About this clone: Other DNA sequences within the sample encode an identical CDR3.

Participant reports of clinical history set cohort assignment. Sequencing used PBMCs or T cells enriched from blood (not recorded which). The origin of this receptor is a man aged 55 to 69 who had recovered from COVID-19. This sequence joins TRBV7-8 and TRBJ1-5; D perhaps matches TRBD1 (6 bases). In DNA form, the CDR3 reads TGTGCCAGCAGCCTACAGGGAAATCAGCCCCAGCATTTT. Its protein product is CASSLQGNQPQHF.